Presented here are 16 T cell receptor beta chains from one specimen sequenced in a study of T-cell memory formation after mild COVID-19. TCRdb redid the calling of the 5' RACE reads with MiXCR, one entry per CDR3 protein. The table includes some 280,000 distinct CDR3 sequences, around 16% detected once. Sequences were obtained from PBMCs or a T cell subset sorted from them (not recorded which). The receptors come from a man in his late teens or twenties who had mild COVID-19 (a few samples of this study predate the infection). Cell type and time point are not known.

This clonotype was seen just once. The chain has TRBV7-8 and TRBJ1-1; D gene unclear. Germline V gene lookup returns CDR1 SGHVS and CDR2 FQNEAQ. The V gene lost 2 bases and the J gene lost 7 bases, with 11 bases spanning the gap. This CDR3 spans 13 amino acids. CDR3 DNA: TGTGCCAGCAGCTTATGGGCTCGGGGTGAAGCTTTCTTT. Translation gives CASSLWARGEAFF.

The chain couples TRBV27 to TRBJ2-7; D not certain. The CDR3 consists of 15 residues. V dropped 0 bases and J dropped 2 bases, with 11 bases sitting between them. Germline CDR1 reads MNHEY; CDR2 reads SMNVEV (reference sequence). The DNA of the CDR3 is TGTGCCAGCAGTTTATCGGTCAGGAACACCTACGAGCAGTACTTC. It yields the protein CASSLSVRNTYEQYF.

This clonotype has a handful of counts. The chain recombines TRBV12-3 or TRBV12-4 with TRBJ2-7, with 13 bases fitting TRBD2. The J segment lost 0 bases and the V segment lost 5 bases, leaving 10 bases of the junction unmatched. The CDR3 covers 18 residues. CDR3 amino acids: CASSPRWGLAGFSYEQYF. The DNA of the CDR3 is TGTGCCAGCAGTCCCAGGTGGGGACTAGCGGGATTCTCCTACGAGCAGTACTTC.

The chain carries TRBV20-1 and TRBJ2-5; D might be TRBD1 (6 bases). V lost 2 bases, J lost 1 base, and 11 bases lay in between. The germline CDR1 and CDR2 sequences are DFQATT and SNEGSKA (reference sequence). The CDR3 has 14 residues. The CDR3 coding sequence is TGCAGTGCTAGAACAGGGAATCCCCAAGAGACCCAGTACTTC. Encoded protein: CSARTGNPQETQYF.

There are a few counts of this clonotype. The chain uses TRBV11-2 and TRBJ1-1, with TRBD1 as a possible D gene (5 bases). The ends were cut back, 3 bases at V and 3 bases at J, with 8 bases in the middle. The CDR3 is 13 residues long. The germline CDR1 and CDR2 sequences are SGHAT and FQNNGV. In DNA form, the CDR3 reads TGTGCCAGCAGCTTGACAGTTCACACTGAAGCTTTCTTT. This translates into CASSLTVHTEAFF. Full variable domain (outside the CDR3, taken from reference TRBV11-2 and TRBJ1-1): EAGVAQSPRYKIIEKRQSVAFWCNPISGHATLYWYQQILGQGPKLLIQFQNNGVVDDSQLPKDRFSAERLKGVDSTLKIQPAKLEDSAVYLCASSLTVHTEAFFGQGTRLTVV.

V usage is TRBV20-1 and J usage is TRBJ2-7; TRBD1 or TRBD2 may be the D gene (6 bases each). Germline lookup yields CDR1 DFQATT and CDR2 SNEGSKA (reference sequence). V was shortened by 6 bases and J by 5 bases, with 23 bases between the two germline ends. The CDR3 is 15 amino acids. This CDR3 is CSAEGEDSRRDEQYF. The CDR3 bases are TGCAGTGCCGAGGGTGAGGACAGCCGGAGGGACGAGCAGTACTTC.

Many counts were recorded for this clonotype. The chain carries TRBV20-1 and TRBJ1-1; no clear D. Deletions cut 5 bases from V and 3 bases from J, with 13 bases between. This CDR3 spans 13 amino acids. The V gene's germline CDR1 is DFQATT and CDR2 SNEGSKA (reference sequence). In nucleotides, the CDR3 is TGCAGTGCTGCCCCAGGAGGCGACACTGAAGCTTTCTTT. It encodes CSAAPGGDTEAFF.

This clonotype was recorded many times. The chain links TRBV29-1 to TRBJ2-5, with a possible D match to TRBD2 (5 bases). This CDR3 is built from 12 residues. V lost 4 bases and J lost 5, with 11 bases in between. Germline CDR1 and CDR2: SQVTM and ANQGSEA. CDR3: CSVASSPETQYF. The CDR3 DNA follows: TGCAGCGTTGCGTCTAGCCCGGAGACCCAGTACTTC.

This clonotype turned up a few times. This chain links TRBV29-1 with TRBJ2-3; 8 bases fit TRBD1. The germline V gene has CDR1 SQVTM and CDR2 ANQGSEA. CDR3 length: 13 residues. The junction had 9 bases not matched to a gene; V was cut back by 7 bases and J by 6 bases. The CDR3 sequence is CSGSQGVGDTQYF. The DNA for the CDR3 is TGCAGCGGATCACAGGGGGTAGGGGATACGCAGTATTTT.

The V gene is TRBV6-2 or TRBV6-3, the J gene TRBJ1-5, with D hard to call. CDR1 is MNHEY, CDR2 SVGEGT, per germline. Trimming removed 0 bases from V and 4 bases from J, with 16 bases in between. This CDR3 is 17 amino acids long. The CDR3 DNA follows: TGTGCCAGCAGTTACTCGAAGGGTGTCAGTTGGAATCAGCCCCAGCATTTT. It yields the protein CASSYSKGVSWNQPQHF.

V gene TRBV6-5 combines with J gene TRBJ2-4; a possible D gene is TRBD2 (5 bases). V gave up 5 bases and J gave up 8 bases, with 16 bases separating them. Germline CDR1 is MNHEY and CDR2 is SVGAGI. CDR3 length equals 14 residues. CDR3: CASSPPGMPHIQYF. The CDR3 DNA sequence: TGTGCCAGCAGTCCCCCCGGGATGCCCCACATTCAGTACTTC.

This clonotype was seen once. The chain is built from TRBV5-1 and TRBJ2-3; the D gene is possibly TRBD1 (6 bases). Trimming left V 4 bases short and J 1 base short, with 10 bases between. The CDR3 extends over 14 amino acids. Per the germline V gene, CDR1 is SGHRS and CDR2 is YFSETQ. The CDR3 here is CASSAWTGTDTQYF. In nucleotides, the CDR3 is TGCGCCAGCAGCGCCTGGACAGGCACAGATACGCAGTATTTT.

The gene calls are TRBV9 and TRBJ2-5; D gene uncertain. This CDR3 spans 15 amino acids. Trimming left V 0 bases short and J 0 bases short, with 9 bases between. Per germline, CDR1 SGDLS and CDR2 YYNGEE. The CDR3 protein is CASSVGPAYQETQYF. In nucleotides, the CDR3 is TGTGCCAGCAGCGTAGGCCCAGCGTACCAAGAGACCCAGTACTTC.

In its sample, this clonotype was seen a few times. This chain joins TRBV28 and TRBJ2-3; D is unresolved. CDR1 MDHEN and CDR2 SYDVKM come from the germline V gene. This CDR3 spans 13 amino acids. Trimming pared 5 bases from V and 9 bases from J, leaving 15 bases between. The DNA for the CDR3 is TGTGCCAGCAGTACCCCCAGTCCAAGGACGCAGTATTTT. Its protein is CASSTPSPRTQYF.

In DNA form, the CDR3 reads TGCAGTGTCGGGGGAAACAGGGATGGAGGCTACACCTTC. Its translation is CSVGGNRDGGYTF. The chain combines TRBV20-1 with TRBJ1-2, with D possibly matching TRBD1 (6 bases). Trimming cost V 7 bases and J 8 bases, with 20 bases left between them. The CDR3 has 13 amino acids. Germline V gene data show CDR1 as DFQATT and CDR2 as SNEGSKA (reference sequence).

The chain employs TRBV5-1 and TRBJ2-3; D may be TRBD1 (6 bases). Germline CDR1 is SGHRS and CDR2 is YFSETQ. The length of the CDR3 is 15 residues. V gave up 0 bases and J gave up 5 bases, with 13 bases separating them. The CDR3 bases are TGCGCCAGCAGCTTGGTTGCAGGGGTCGGAGATACGCAGTATTTT. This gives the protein CASSLVAGVGDTQYF.